One and the same sample provided the 14 T cell receptor beta chains below, sequenced in a study of T cell changes during pregnancy in multiple sclerosis. Assay: immunoSEQ multiplex PCR; the TCRdb copy retains only in-frame clones and omits some. The table lists approximately 80,000 clones, roughly nine tenths of them singletons. Sequencing used PBMCs, obtained in the first trimester of pregnancy. The receptors here all came from a female donor in good health, serving as a control in a pregnancy study. Some clones in this sample may be carry-over from other donors' samples.

The chain has TRBV29-1 and TRBJ2-7, with 9 bases lining up with TRBD1. CDR1 is SQVTM, CDR2 ANQGSEA, per germline. Unmatched junction bases numbered 3, after V lost 3 bases and J lost 6 bases. CDR3 length equals 12 residues. The CDR3 region is CSVEGDRAEQYF. The CDR3 DNA sequence: TGCAGCGTTGAGGGGGACAGGGCCGAGCAGTACTTC.

The chain is built from TRBV28 and TRBJ2-3, with D possibly being TRBD2 (5 bases). Per germline, CDR1 MDHEN and CDR2 SYDVKM. CDR3 length: 16 amino acids. Trimming stripped 6 bases from V and 0 bases from J, with 16 bases between. The chain's CDR3 is CASSRTRSSSTDTQYF. As DNA, the CDR3 is TGTGCCAGCAGCCGTACTAGATCCTCTAGCACAGATACGCAGTATTTT.

The J gene is TRBJ2-1, the V gene TRBV9; a possible D gene is TRBD1 (5 bases). Trimming left V 6 bases short and J 2 bases short, with 9 bases between. This CDR3 spans 13 amino acids. CDR1 is SGDLS, CDR2 YYNGEE, per germline. CDR3 protein: CASTRAPYNEQFF. The DNA of the CDR3 is TGTGCCAGCACCAGGGCACCCTACAATGAGCAGTTCTTC.

Comment on this clone: At one boundary the junction diverges from the germline segment, which might be a read error. The chain links TRBV6-1 to TRBJ2-1, with D tentatively TRBD1 (5 bases). From germline, CDR1 is MNHNS and CDR2 SASEGT. The CDR3 spans 15 residues. CDR3 nucleotide sequence: TGTGTCAGCAGTGAAGAGGTAGGGGCCTACAATGAGCAGTTCTTC. This sequence encodes CVSSEEVGAYNEQFF.

This clone was found once. The chain combines TRBV15 with TRBJ2-1; D perhaps matches TRBD2 (6 bases). Trimming cost V 0 bases and J 5 bases, with 8 bases left between them. CDR1 is LNHNV and CDR2 is YYDKDF in the germline V gene (reference sequence). The CDR3 runs 14 residues. CDR3 nucleotides: TGTGCCACCAGCAGAGAAGTAGCGGACAATGAGCAGTTCTTC. Its protein product is CATSREVADNEQFF.

This clone was seen a few times. The V and J genes are TRBV6-1 and TRBJ2-2, with 7 bases aligning to TRBD2. V was clipped by 10 bases and J by 4 bases; unmatched bases: 12. The germline V gene has CDR1 MNHNS and CDR2 SASEGT. CDR3 length: 15 amino acids. The DNA for the CDR3 is TGTGCCACTTCGATCTCAGCGGGGTCCACCGGGGAGCTGTTTTTT. Translation: CATSISAGSTGELFF.

The CDR3 nucleotides read TGTGCCAGTACCCCACGGGGGGCCCATCAGCCCCAGCATTTT. Amino acids: CASTPRGAHQPQHF. The chain carries TRBV19 and TRBJ1-5; a possible D gene is TRBD1 (6 bases). The CDR3 extends over 14 amino acids. Trimming shortened V by 7 bases and J by 5 bases, and 15 bases separated the two germline ends. The germline V gene encodes CDR1 LNHDA and CDR2 SQIVND (reference sequence).

V usage is TRBV20-1 and J usage is TRBJ2-7, with D unresolved. From germline, CDR1 is DFQATT and CDR2 SNEGSKA (reference sequence). This CDR3 comprises 9 residues. V was trimmed by 6 bases and J by 2 bases, leaving 2 bases between them. The CDR3 coding sequence is TGCAGTGCCACCTACGAGCAGTACTTC. Translating gives CSATYEQYF.

By sample fraction, this clone is medium-sized. The chain employs TRBV18 and TRBJ1-2, with TRBD1 matching 7 bases. The germline V gene has CDR1 KGHSH and CDR2 LQKENI. Trimming took 3 bases from V and 1 from J; bases not matched to a gene: 8. There are 16 residues in the CDR3. The DNA of the CDR3 is TGTGCCAGCTCACCTGGACAGGCCCAAAGTAACTATGGCTACACCTTC. Translated, it gives CASSPGQAQSNYGYTF.

This chain joins TRBV19 and TRBJ1-5, with D perhaps TRBD1 (6 bases). Trimming removed 5 bases from V and 4 bases from J, with 15 bases in between. Per germline, CDR1 LNHDA and CDR2 SQIVND (reference sequence). The CDR3 is 15 residues long. CDR3 in amino acids: CASSGSGQNNQPQHF. The CDR3 DNA reads TGTGCCAGTAGTGGGAGTGGACAGAATAATCAGCCCCAGCATTTT.

The chain couples TRBV27 to TRBJ1-6; D unresolved. Germline lookup yields CDR1 MNHEY and CDR2 SMNVEV (reference sequence). The CDR3 spans 15 residues. Trimming cost V 3 bases and J 6 bases, with 12 bases left between them. The chain's CDR3 is CASSLGVDSNSPLHF. The CDR3 DNA is TGTGCCAGCAGTTTGGGAGTCGATTCTAATTCACCCCTCCACTTT.

The J gene is TRBJ2-1, the V gene TRBV7-8, with a possible D match to TRBD1 (5 bases). The CDR3 loop spans 17 amino acids. Germline CDR1 reads SGHVS; CDR2 reads FQNEAQ. Trimming cost V 7 bases and J 0 bases, with 19 bases left between them. For the CDR3, the DNA is TGTGCCAGCATCCCCATAGTTAGGGGAAGCTCCTACAATGAGCAGTTCTTC. It yields the protein CASIPIVRGSSYNEQFF.

This clone was seen only a few times. This chain links TRBV19 with TRBJ1-2; D is ambiguous. V was trimmed by 10 bases and J by 2 bases, leaving 11 bases between them. CDR3 length: 12 amino acids. Germline values: CDR1 LNHDA, CDR2 SQIVND (reference sequence). CDR3 sequence (DNA): TGTGCCATCACGGGAGACAACTATGGCTACACCTTC. It yields the protein CAITGDNYGYTF. Variable domain in full (rest from reference TRBV19 and TRBJ1-2): DGGITQSPKYLFRKEGQNVTLSCEQNLNHDAMYWYRQDPGQGLRLIYYSQIVNDFQKGDIAEGYSVSREKKESFPLTVTSAQKNPTAFYLCAITGDNYGYTFGSGTRLTVV.

The chain is built from TRBV28 and TRBJ2-7; 8 nucleotides match TRBD2. The CDR3 spans 15 residues. From germline, CDR1 is MDHEN and CDR2 SYDVKM. The ends lost 7 bases at V and 2 bases at J; junction bases unmatched: 10. The CDR3 loop is CASTPTGGVTYEQYF. DNA of the CDR3: TGTGCCAGCACCCCGACCGGGGGGGTTACCTACGAGCAGTACTTC.